This T cell receptor beta chain was sequenced for a study of breast tumors, draining lymph nodes, adjacent tissues. Study results and caveats: Luminal-like breast cancer showed significantly higher tumor–nontumor repertoire similarity than basal-like.

Worth noting for this clonotype: Its target is unknown. One end of the junction fails to match germline, which may point to a read error.

In TCRdb, the multiplex PCR reads were re-called with MiXCR into one record per CDR3 protein. The sample shows some 53,000 distinct CDR3 sequences, under 55% of them seen only once. This CDR3 contains 14 residues. Germline CDR1 reads MNHEY; CDR2 reads SVGAGI. Sequenced material: breast tumor tissue. This sequence originates from a female donor with breast cancer. Some clones in this sample may be carry-over from other donors' samples. V gene TRBV6-5 combines with J gene TRBJ1-2; D might be TRBD1 (5 bases). The CDR3 sequence: CASSYSRGLYSYTF. CDR3 coding DNA: TGTGCCAGCAGTTACTCACGGGGCCTCTATAGCTACACCTTC.